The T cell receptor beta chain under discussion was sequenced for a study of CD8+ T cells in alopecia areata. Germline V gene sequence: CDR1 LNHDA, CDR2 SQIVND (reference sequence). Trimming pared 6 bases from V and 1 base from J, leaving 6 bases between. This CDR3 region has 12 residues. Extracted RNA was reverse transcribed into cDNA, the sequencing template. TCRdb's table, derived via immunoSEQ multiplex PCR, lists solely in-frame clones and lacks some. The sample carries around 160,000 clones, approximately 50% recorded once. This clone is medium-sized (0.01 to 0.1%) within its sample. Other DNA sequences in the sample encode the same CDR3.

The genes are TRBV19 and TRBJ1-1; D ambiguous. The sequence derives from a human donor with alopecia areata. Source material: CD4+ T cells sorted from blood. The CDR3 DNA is TGTGCCAGTAGCTGGTGGAACACTGAAGCTTTCTTT. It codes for CASSWWNTEAFF.